One sample yielded the 30 T cell receptor beta chains listed below, sequenced in a study of cytomegalovirus exposure and HLA in healthy donors. Primers included in the PCR were 60 Vbeta and 13 Jbeta primers. Sequenced by immunoSEQ multiplex PCR; TCRdb stores in-frame clones only, minus some. The repertoire holds some 200,000 clones, with 65% to 80% as singletons. Sequencing used PBMCs. The receptors originated from a girl aged 2-15 years in good health and CMV-seronegative.

The chain combines TRBV5-1 with TRBJ1-1; TRBD1 is a possible D gene (6 bases). V shed 3 bases and J shed 7 bases, with 13 bases lying between them. The CDR3 runs to 13 residues. Germline V gene data show CDR1 as SGHRS and CDR2 as YFSETQ. CDR3 DNA sequence: TGCGCCAGCAGCTCGGACAGAAAGGTTGAAGCTTTCTTT. Protein product: CASSSDRKVEAFF.

This chain uses TRBV5-8 with TRBJ1-4; unclear D gene. The CDR3 sequence is 14 residues long. The V gene lost 1 base and the J gene lost 1 base, with 5 bases spanning the gap. Looked up from germline, CDR1 is SGHTS and CDR2 is YDEGEE. The CDR3 sequence: CASSLRGTNEKLFF. The CDR3 nucleotides are TGTGCCAGCAGCTTGCGGGGAACTAATGAAAAACTGTTTTTT.

The rearrangement joins TRBV2 to TRBJ1-6, with no clear D. Germline V lookup: CDR1 SNHLY, CDR2 FYNNEI. There are 13 residues in the CDR3. V lost 1 base and J 10 bases, leaving 8 bases between the germline ends. The CDR3 is CASSEGPKSPLHF. The CDR3 DNA is TGTGCCAGCAGTGAAGGGCCGAAGTCACCCCTCCACTTT.

CDR3 sequence (DNA): TGTGCCAGCAGTGAAGCTCTAGAGTATTTAAGAACCGGGGAGCTGTTTTTT. It translates to CASSEALEYLRTGELFF. The chain carries TRBV6-1 and TRBJ2-2, with no clear D. The CDR3 runs 17 residues. Trimming cost V 0 bases and J 5 bases, with 16 bases left between them. CDR1 and CDR2 from the germline V gene are MNHNS and SASEGT.

V usage is TRBV11-2 and J usage is TRBJ1-1, with D tentatively TRBD1 (5 bases). This CDR3 region has 12 residues. The V and J ends lost 1 base and 7 bases respectively, with 7 bases between them. Germline V gene lookup returns CDR1 SGHAT and CDR2 FQNNGV. Here the CDR3 reads CASSLGGGEAFF. The CDR3, as DNA: TGTGCCAGCAGCTTAGGGGGGGGTGAAGCTTTCTTT. Supplemented by reference TRBV11-2 and TRBJ1-1, the full variable domain reads EAGVAQSPRYKIIEKRQSVAFWCNPISGHATLYWYQQILGQGPKLLIQFQNNGVVDDSQLPKDRFSAERLKGVDSTLKIQPAKLEDSAVYLCASSLGGGEAFFGQGTRLTVV.

The rearrangement uses TRBV19 and TRBJ1-1; TRBD1 might be the D (5 bases). Germline lookup yields CDR1 LNHDA and CDR2 SQIVND (reference sequence). The CDR3 is 14 amino acids. V dropped 6 bases and J dropped 5 bases, with 16 bases sitting between them. The CDR3 sequence is CASSLTGRETEAFF. CDR3 sequence (DNA): TGTGCCAGTAGCCTGACGGGGCGGGAGACTGAAGCTTTCTTT.

This clone was seen only a few times. This chain uses TRBV9 with TRBJ2-2; 10 nucleotides agree with TRBD1. Losses at the gene ends were 2 bases for V and 1 base for J; bases not matched to a gene: 20. The CDR3 sequence is 22 residues long. Germline CDR1 and CDR2: SGDLS and YYNGEE. CDR3 region: CASSVAYRTGGIRAVNTGELFF. In nucleotides, the CDR3 is TGTGCCAGCAGCGTTGCGTACCGGACAGGGGGGATTCGTGCGGTGAACACCGGGGAGCTGTTTTTT.

The chain joins TRBV5-4 to TRBJ2-7; D uncertain. Germline V gene sequence: CDR1 SGHNT, CDR2 YYREEE (reference sequence). This CDR3 is built from 14 residues. V lost 2 bases to trimming and J lost 9 bases, with 18 bases between them. CDR3 coding DNA: TGTGCCAGCAGCTTAGATGCGCGGAGTTATGGGCAGTACTTC. The encoded protein is CASSLDARSYGQYF.

DNA for the CDR3: TGTGCCAGTGGGTCCGGGACACACTATGGCTACACCTTC. Residues: CASGSGTHYGYTF. This chain links TRBV19 with TRBJ1-2, with TRBD1 as a possible D gene (6 bases). The CDR3 has 13 residues. V lost 8 bases and J 3 bases, leaving 13 bases between the germline ends. The germline V gene encodes CDR1 LNHDA and CDR2 SQIVND (reference sequence).

The chain carries TRBV6-5 and TRBJ2-5; D remains unclear. The V end lost 0 bases, the J end lost 2 bases, and 7 bases lay between the germline ends. The V gene's germline CDR1 is MNHEY and CDR2 SVGAGI. There are 14 residues in the CDR3. CDR3 sequence reads: CASSYSNIQETQYF. The DNA for the CDR3 is TGTGCCAGCAGTTACTCTAACATACAAGAGACCCAGTACTTC.

The chain combines TRBV7-9 with TRBJ2-1; D perhaps matches TRBD2 (6 bases). The germline CDR1 and CDR2 sequences are SEHNR and FQNEAQ (reference sequence). The ends were cut back, 1 base at V and 8 bases at J, with 6 bases in the middle. The CDR3 is made up of 12 amino acids. The CDR3 loop is CASSLGGDEQFF. As DNA, the CDR3 is TGTGCCAGCAGCTTAGGGGGGGATGAGCAGTTCTTC. The full variable domain, its missing parts supplied by reference TRBV7-9 and TRBJ2-1, is DTGVSQNPRHKITKRGQNVTFRCDPISEHNRLYWYRQTLGQGPEFLTYFQNEAQLEKSRLLSDRFSAERPKGSFSTLEIQRTEQGDSAMYLCASSLGGDEQFFGPGTRLTVL.

This chain links TRBV6-1 with TRBJ1-2; 7 bases are a match to TRBD1. Trimming cost V 1 base and J 8 bases; bases outside gene matches: 4. CDR1 is MNHNS, CDR2 SASEGT, per germline. The CDR3 extends over 13 amino acids. The CDR3 region is CASSEGQGRGYTF. The CDR3 DNA reads as TGTGCCAGCAGTGAAGGACAGGGAAGGGGCTACACCTTC.

The rearrangement uses TRBV6-5 and TRBJ1-2; weak D call: TRBD1 (5 bases). The CDR3 consists of 12 residues. From germline, CDR1 is MNHEY and CDR2 SVGAGI. Between the trimmed V and J ends, which lost 2 bases and 8 bases, there was a span of 9 bases. For the CDR3, the DNA is TGTGCCAGCAGTTACCCGGGGGACGGCTACACCTTC. Translated: CASSYPGDGYTF.

The CDR3 spells CASSRRASGSADTQYF. The CDR3 DNA follows: TGCGCCAGCAGCCGGCGAGCGAGCGGGAGCGCAGATACGCAGTATTTT. The rearrangement joins TRBV4-1 to TRBJ2-3; 8 bases fit TRBD2. The CDR3 is made up of 16 amino acids. Germline assignment: CDR1 MGHRA and CDR2 YSYEKL. With V trimmed by 4 bases and J by 4 bases, 10 bases remained unmatched.

A few counts support this clone. The J gene is TRBJ2-7, the V gene TRBV5-1; D possibly corresponds to TRBD2 (6 bases). Germline V gene data show CDR1 as SGHRS and CDR2 as YFSETQ. V was trimmed by 4 bases and J by 7 bases, leaving 24 bases between them. This CDR3 contains 16 residues. The CDR3 DNA follows: TGCGCCAGCAGCCCCACCCGGGCCTGGTCGGGGGAAGAGCAGTACTTC. This translates into CASSPTRAWSGEEQYF.

The V gene is TRBV27, the J gene TRBJ2-6, with TRBD1 identical over 7 bases. This CDR3 has 17 amino acids. Germline assignment: CDR1 MNHEY and CDR2 SMNVEV (reference sequence). Losses at the gene ends were 0 bases for V and 2 bases for J; bases not matched to a gene: 4. Here the CDR3 DNA reads TGTGCCAGCAGTTTATCTCACGGGACAGCTGGGGCCAACGTCCTGACTTTC. Amino acid sequence: CASSLSHGTAGANVLTF.

The chain has TRBV30 and TRBJ2-7; D gene uncertain. V was clipped by 1 base and J by 4 bases, with 5 bases between them. CDR3 length equals 11 residues. Per germline, CDR1 GTSNPN and CDR2 SVGIG (reference sequence). CDR3 in amino acids: CAWSDQYEQYF. For the CDR3, the DNA is TGTGCCTGGAGTGATCAGTACGAGCAGTACTTC.

The chain is built from TRBV9 and TRBJ1-5; 11 bases match TRBD1. CDR1 and CDR2 (germline): SGDLS, YYNGEE. The junction had 20 bases not matched to a gene; V was cut back by 5 bases and J by 1 base. This CDR3 spans 21 amino acids. Here the CDR3 DNA reads TGTGCCAGCAGGGTAAAGGCGATCCGGGACAGGGGGTATAGAAGCAATCAGCCCCAGCATTTT. This gives the protein CASRVKAIRDRGYRSNQPQHF. Variable domain in full (rest from reference TRBV9 and TRBJ1-5): DSGVTQTPKHLITATGQRVTLRCSPRSGDLSVYWYQQSLDQGLQFLIQYYNGEERAKGNILERFSAQQFPDLHSELNLSSLELGDSALYFCASRVKAIRDRGYRSNQPQHFGDGTRLSIL.

In nucleotides, the CDR3 is TGTGCCAGCAGCCGACAAGGGGGGACAGGGGCAGATACGCAGTATTTT. Its protein product is CASSRQGGTGADTQYF. The V gene is TRBV5-4, the J gene TRBJ2-3, with 10 bases aligning to TRBD1. With 4 bases clipped from V and 4 bases from J, the junction kept 9 bases outside the gene matches. This CDR3 is 16 amino acids long. Looked up from germline, CDR1 is SGHNT and CDR2 is YYREEE (reference sequence).

The chain has TRBV30 and TRBJ2-5, with 10 nucleotides matching TRBD2. V was clipped by 4 bases and J by 3 bases; unmatched bases: 8. CDR1 and CDR2 (germline): GTSNPN, SVGIG (reference sequence). This CDR3 comprises 15 residues. The CDR3: CAWTLSGTSEETQYF. DNA of the CDR3: TGTGCCTGGACCTTATCCGGGACTAGCGAAGAGACCCAGTACTTC.

The V call is TRBV29-1, the J call TRBJ2-1, with 9 positions matching TRBD2. Germline V CDR1 and CDR2: SQVTM, ANQGSEA. Losses at the gene ends were 4 bases for V and 7 bases for J; bases not matched to a gene: 8. This CDR3 is built from 14 residues. CDR3 in DNA: TGCAGCGTTGGAGTGGCGGGAGGGACGAATGAGCAGTTCTTC. This gives the protein CSVGVAGGTNEQFF.

This chain links TRBV7-2 with TRBJ1-2, with 8 nucleotides matching TRBD1. Germline loops: CDR1 SGHTA, CDR2 FQGNSA. V lost 4 bases, J lost 8 bases, and 9 bases stayed unmatched. CDR3 length: 14 residues. For the CDR3, the DNA is TGTGCCAGCAGCTCCCACCAGGGGGCGGGGGGCTACACCTTC. Protein: CASSSHQGAGGYTF.

The chain employs TRBV6-6 and TRBJ2-7, with TRBD2 identical over 10 bases. The CDR3 contains 15 residues. In germline, CDR1 is MNHNY, CDR2 SVGAGI (reference sequence). V was pared by 6 bases and J by 2 bases, with 7 bases of the junction left unmatched. In DNA form, the CDR3 reads TGTGCCAGCAGAAGTCGTCTAGCGGGAGCCTACGAGCAGTACTTC. This encodes CASRSRLAGAYEQYF.

This clone was seen a handful of times. The chain links TRBV23-1 to TRBJ2-3, with 10 bases fitting TRBD1. TRBV23-1 is placed among ORFs of uncertain function. Trimming cost V 0 bases and J 4 bases; bases outside gene matches: 13. CDR3 length: 19 residues. The CDR3 is CASSQSTVGTGVLADTQYF. CDR3 DNA sequence: TGCGCCAGCAGTCAATCGACCGTCGGGACAGGGGTTTTAGCAGATACGCAGTATTTT.

This clone was recorded only once. The rearrangement links TRBV10-3 to TRBJ2-7, with D possibly being TRBD2 (6 bases). In germline, CDR1 is ENHRY, CDR2 SYGVKD. Trimming took 2 bases from V and 4 from J, leaving 9 bases between them. This CDR3 is 13 amino acids long. CDR3 protein: CAISEVGGYEQYF. Here the CDR3 DNA reads TGTGCCATCAGTGAGGTTGGGGGGTACGAGCAGTACTTC.

About this clone itself: At one end the junction does not follow the germline gene, possibly because of a read error. The CDR3, as DNA: TGTGCCAGCTCTCCACGGGAGGGGGAAGCCTACGAGCAGTACTTC. Amino acids: CASSPREGEAYEQYF. The genes are TRBV18 and TRBJ2-7, with 8 positions matching TRBD2. The CDR3 is 15 residues long. The germline V gene has CDR1 KGHSH and CDR2 LQKENI.

The chain links TRBV6-5 to TRBJ2-2, with 8 bases that match TRBD1. The CDR3 has 13 amino acids. The V and J ends lost 6 bases and 7 bases, in that order; junction bases with no gene match: 4. Per the germline V gene, CDR1 is MNHEY and CDR2 is SVGAGI. The CDR3 bases are TGTGCCAGCAGGGACAGGGACGACGGGGAGCTGTTTTTT. Translation gives CASRDRDDGELFF.

The rearrangement joins TRBV4-1 to TRBJ1-1, with D possibly being TRBD1 (6 bases). Looked up from germline, CDR1 is MGHRA and CDR2 is YSYEKL. The CDR3 is made up of 15 amino acids. The V end was cut by 3 bases, the J end by 0 bases, with 11 bases between. CDR3 sequence: CASSQRDTLNTEAFF. CDR3 DNA: TGCGCCAGCAGCCAGAGGGACACCCTGAACACTGAAGCTTTCTTT.

The V call is TRBV29-1, the J call TRBJ2-2, with D possibly matching TRBD1 (5 bases). There are 12 residues in the CDR3. Deletions cut 4 bases from V and 7 bases from J, with 10 bases between. CDR1 and CDR2 from the germline V gene are SQVTM and ANQGSEA. The CDR3 reads CSVVEQGGELFF. DNA of the CDR3: TGCAGCGTTGTTGAGCAGGGCGGGGAGCTGTTTTTT.

The chain combines TRBV10-3 with TRBJ2-3; 7 bases agree with TRBD1. The V segment lost 6 bases and the J segment 3 bases; nucleotides outside the gene matches: 6. The CDR3 length is 14 residues. In germline, CDR1 is ENHRY, CDR2 SYGVKD. The CDR3 DNA reads as TGTGCCATCAGCGAACAGGGGATAACAGATACGCAGTATTTT. Its protein product is CAISEQGITDTQYF.